The 17 T cell receptor beta chains listed next were all sequenced from one sample in a study of shared clonotypes between healthy human individuals. CD8 cells classed as naive were CD45RO-negative and positively selected for CCR7, excluding terminally differentiated effector memory CD45RA+ cells. Generated by immunoSEQ multiplex PCR, the TCRdb table keeps only in-frame clones and is missing some. Of hundreds of thousands of clones in the sample, 90% to 97% are singletons; the top ten hold approximately 0.12%. The sample taken for sequencing was naive CD8+ T cells sorted from blood. The origin of the receptors is a woman in her 30s in good health.

With respect to this clone: The sample carries other DNA sequences with the same CDR3. The rearrangement uses TRBV4-1 and TRBJ2-7; the D gene is possibly TRBD1 (6 bases). V shed 1 base and J shed 2 bases, with 9 bases lying between them. The CDR3 loop spans 14 amino acids. CDR1 MGHRA and CDR2 YSYEKL come from the germline V gene. Written as DNA, the CDR3 is TGCGCCAGCAGCCAAGCGCCAGGGGCCTACGAGCAGTACTTC. Translating it yields CASSQAPGAYEQYF.

The V gene is TRBV27, the J gene TRBJ2-7; D is uncertain. Germline V gives CDR1 MNHEY, CDR2 SMNVEV (reference sequence). This CDR3 is 15 amino acids long. V lost 5 bases to trimming and J lost 0 bases, with 14 bases between them. The CDR3 DNA sequence: TGTGCCAGCAGTCCGGTGGGCCCCAGCTCCTACGAGCAGTACTTC. Translating gives CASSPVGPSSYEQYF.

With respect to this clone: Distinct nucleotide sequences in the sample also encode this CDR3. The CDR3: CASSLDDEQYF. CDR3 DNA sequence: TGTGCCAGCAGCTTGGACGACGAGCAGTACTTC. This chain uses TRBV5-4 with TRBJ2-7; D gene unclear. CDR1 SGHNT and CDR2 YYREEE come from the germline V gene (reference sequence). Trimming took off 0 bases at V and 5 bases at J, with 3 bases between the two ends. The CDR3 has 11 residues.

The V gene is TRBV6-1, the J gene TRBJ2-1; D not certain. The CDR3 totals 15 residues. The germline gives CDR1 MNHNS, CDR2 SASEGT. V was pared by 1 base and J by 4 bases, with 11 bases between. CDR3 residues: CASSEVRTDYNEQFF. The CDR3, as DNA: TGTGCCAGCAGTGAAGTGAGGACGGATTACAATGAGCAGTTCTTC.

V gene TRBV29-1 combines with J gene TRBJ2-2; D might be TRBD1 (6 bases). In germline, CDR1 is SQVTM, CDR2 ANQGSEA. CDR3 size: 14 residues. Trimming removed 6 bases from V and 1 base from J, with 12 bases in between. The CDR3 region is CSVDQGMNTGELFF. CDR3 bases: TGCAGCGTAGACCAGGGGATGAACACCGGGGAGCTGTTTTTT.

The chain has TRBV27 and TRBJ1-2; maybe TRBD1 (5 bases). CDR1 and CDR2 from the germline V gene are MNHEY and SMNVEV (reference sequence). CDR3 size: 13 residues. Trimming took 8 bases from V and 8 from J, leaving 18 bases between them. CDR3 nucleotide sequence: TGTGCCAGCTATACTCCGGGACTCCGGGGCTACACCTTC. Protein product: CASYTPGLRGYTF.

About this clone: This specimen includes other DNA sequences encoding the same CDR3. The rearrangement joins TRBV27 to TRBJ2-2, with 7 bases that match TRBD1. V lost 6 bases, J lost 1 base, and 11 bases stayed unmatched. The CDR3 runs to 17 residues. Germline CDR1 reads MNHEY; CDR2 reads SMNVEV (reference sequence). As DNA, the CDR3 is TGTGCCAGCAGCTTGGACCCGGGACAGAGGAACACCGGGGAGCTGTTTTTT. Encoded protein: CASSLDPGQRNTGELFF.

CDR3 protein: CASSQDVSIPEAFF. The CDR3 DNA is TGTGCCAGCAGCCAAGACGTATCTATCCCTGAAGCTTTCTTT. The chain links TRBV4-2 to TRBJ1-1; no firm D call. Germline CDR1 reads LGHNA; CDR2 reads YNFKEQ. There are 14 residues in the CDR3. Deletions cut 0 bases from V and 6 bases from J, with 11 bases between.

The CDR3 coding sequence is TGTGCCAGTAGTATCCGACTAGCGGGAGCCATCTACGAGCAGTACTTC. It translates to CASSIRLAGAIYEQYF. The rearrangement links TRBV19 to TRBJ2-7; TRBD2 matches at 12 bases. The V gene end was trimmed by 3 bases and the J gene end by 3 bases; junction bases not matched to a gene: 6. Germline CDR1 reads LNHDA; CDR2 reads SQIVND (reference sequence). This CDR3 has 16 amino acids.

This sequence joins TRBV7-9 and TRBJ2-1; 7 positions match TRBD2. CDR1 is SEHNR and CDR2 is FQNEAQ in the germline V gene (reference sequence). This CDR3 comprises 16 residues. Unmatched junction bases numbered 10, after V lost 4 bases and J lost 4 bases. CDR3 sequence: CASSSLSGPGYNEQFF. As DNA, the CDR3 is TGTGCCAGCAGCTCCCTTAGCGGGCCCGGTTACAATGAGCAGTTCTTC.

This chain links TRBV5-8 with TRBJ2-1; 9 bases are shared with TRBD2. Looked up from germline, CDR1 is SGHTS and CDR2 is YDEGEE. The CDR3 totals 15 residues. The trim removed 4 bases at V and 3 bases at J, leaving 5 bases unmatched. The DNA for the CDR3 is TGTGCCAGCAGCCTTAGCGGGAGTGTCTACAATGAGCAGTTCTTC. This gives the protein CASSLSGSVYNEQFF.

This sequence joins TRBV2 and TRBJ2-2; TRBD2 agrees at 7 bases. Losses at the gene ends were 6 bases for V and 5 bases for J; bases not matched to a gene: 9. In germline, CDR1 is SNHLY, CDR2 FYNNEI. CDR3 size: 15 residues. The CDR3 sequence: CASRGKLALTGELFF. CDR3 in DNA: TGTGCCAGCAGGGGGAAACTAGCGTTGACCGGGGAGCTGTTTTTT.

The chain is built from TRBV7-9 and TRBJ2-3; D might be TRBD1 or TRBD2, each matching 5 bases. The germline CDR1 and CDR2 sequences are SEHNR and FQNEAQ (reference sequence). The CDR3 consists of 16 residues. V lost 2 bases to trimming and J lost 4 bases, with 16 bases between them. CDR3 loop: CASSLPPGAVADTQYF. The CDR3 coding sequence is TGTGCCAGCAGCTTACCCCCCGGGGCGGTAGCAGATACGCAGTATTTT. Combining the CDR3 with reference TRBV7-9 and TRBJ2-3 gives the whole variable domain DTGVSQNPRHKITKRGQNVTFRCDPISEHNRLYWYRQTLGQGPEFLTYFQNEAQLEKSRLLSDRFSAERPKGSFSTLEIQRTEQGDSAMYLCASSLPPGAVADTQYFGPGTRLTVL.

On this clone itself: Other DNA sequences from this sample encode an identical CDR3 as well. The gene calls are TRBV27 and TRBJ1-1, with a weak D call TRBD1 (6 bases). CDR1 and CDR2 (germline): MNHEY, SMNVEV (reference sequence). CDR3 length: 12 residues. The V gene lost 6 bases and the J gene lost 5 bases, with 10 bases spanning the gap. The CDR3 nucleotides are TGTGCCAGCAGCAGGGGAGGAACTGAAGCTTTCTTT. This translates into CASSRGGTEAFF.

The CDR3: CASSFTGTGANVLTF. The CDR3 DNA is TGTGCCAGCAGCTTCACAGGAACTGGGGCCAACGTCCTGACTTTC. The rearrangement uses TRBV5-4 and TRBJ2-6; a weak D match, TRBD1 (5 bases). This CDR3 is 15 amino acids long. The V end lost 2 bases, the J end lost 2 bases, and 8 bases lay between the germline ends. Looked up from germline, CDR1 is SGHNT and CDR2 is YYREEE (reference sequence).

This rearrangement joins TRBV6-5 to TRBJ2-7; D unclear. V lost 0 bases, J lost 7 bases, and 10 bases lay in between. The CDR3 totals 13 residues. Germline CDR1 and CDR2: MNHEY and SVGAGI. CDR3 amino acids: CASSYSPKAEQYF. The CDR3 bases are TGTGCCAGCAGTTACTCTCCTAAGGCGGAGCAGTACTTC.

This clone appeared once. The rearrangement links TRBV28 to TRBJ2-3; TRBD1 aligns across 7 bases. V was pared by 3 bases and J by 1 base, with 4 bases of the junction left unmatched. Germline CDR1 MDHEN, CDR2 SYDVKM. There are 15 residues in the CDR3. The CDR3 loop is CASSFSGQRTDTQYF. DNA of the CDR3: TGTGCCAGCAGTTTCTCGGGACAGCGCACAGATACGCAGTATTTT.